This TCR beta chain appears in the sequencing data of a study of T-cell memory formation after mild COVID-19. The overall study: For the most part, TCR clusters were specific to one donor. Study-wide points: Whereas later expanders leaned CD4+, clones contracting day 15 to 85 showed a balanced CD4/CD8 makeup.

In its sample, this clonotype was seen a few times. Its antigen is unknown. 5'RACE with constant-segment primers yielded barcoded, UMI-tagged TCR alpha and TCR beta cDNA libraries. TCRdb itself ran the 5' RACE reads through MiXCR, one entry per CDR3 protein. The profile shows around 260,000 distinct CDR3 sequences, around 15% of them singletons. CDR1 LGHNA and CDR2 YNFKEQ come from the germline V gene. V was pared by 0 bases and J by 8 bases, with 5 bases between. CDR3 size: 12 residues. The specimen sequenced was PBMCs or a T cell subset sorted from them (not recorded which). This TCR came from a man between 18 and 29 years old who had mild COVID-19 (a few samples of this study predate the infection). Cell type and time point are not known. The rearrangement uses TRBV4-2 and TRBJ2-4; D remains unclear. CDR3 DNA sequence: TGTGCCAGCAGCCAAGATTGGGACATTCAGTACTTC. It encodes CASSQDWDIQYF.